Sequencing of this T cell receptor (beta chain) was carried out in a study of OX40 agonist ivuxolimab in advanced cancers. Across the whole study: Three patients had partial responses: one hepatocellular carcinoma, two cutaneous melanoma.

Study-level points and caveats: Among the least clonally expanded were partial responders at 0.1-3.0 mg/kg. Certain nonresponders additionally had low normalized T-cell clonal expansion. Averaged across samples, CD8+ T cells carried more expanded clones than CD4+ did.

Sequenced by immunoSEQ multiplex PCR; TCRdb stores in-frame clones only, minus some. The sample records 25,000 to 35,000 clones, 84% being singletons. Comment on this clone: The antigen is unknown.

Sequenced here: CD4+ or CD8+ T cells sorted from blood, sampled in a trial of the OX40 agonist ivuxolimab. The sequence was obtained from an adult with an advanced solid tumor such as melanoma, head and neck, liver or kidney cancer.

The CDR3 is CASSFLRGSRNEQFF. CDR3 in DNA: TGTGCCAGCAGCTTTCTCAGGGGAAGTAGGAATGAGCAGTTCTTC. The chain is built from TRBV7-9 and TRBJ2-1, with a tentative D call TRBD1 (6 bases). Per the germline V gene, CDR1 is SEHNR and CDR2 is FQNEAQ (reference sequence). The CDR3 covers 15 residues. Trimming took 3 bases from V and 7 from J, leaving 16 bases between them.